Following are 9 T cell receptor beta chains from one sample sequenced in a study of regulatory T cells in long-lasting Graves disease. PBMC RNA served as the TCR library source. TCRdb used MiXCR to reprocess the reads, holding one entry per CDR3 protein. The data contain approximately 980 distinct CDR3 sequences, about nine tenths of them singletons. This specimen was peripheral blood mononuclear cells (PBMCs), taken with antithyroid drug treatment, in newly diagnosed or persistent Graves disease (not recorded which). The receptors derive from a man aged 25-45 years with Graves disease.

The DNA of the CDR3 is TGTGCCAGCTCGGGGCGGGAGATGGAGACCCAGTACTTC. Translated, it gives CASSGREMETQYF. The rearrangement joins TRBV6-6 to TRBJ2-5, with 7 bases aligning to TRBD2. Germline CDR1 is MNHNY and CDR2 is SVGAGI (reference sequence). This CDR3 has 13 amino acids. V lost 8 bases, J lost 5 bases, and 8 bases stayed unmatched.

The chain links TRBV5-4 to TRBJ2-5, with D unclear. V gave up 3 bases and J gave up 5 bases, with 14 bases separating them. Germline V gives CDR1 SGHNT, CDR2 YYREEE (reference sequence). The CDR3 consists of 14 residues. The CDR3 loop is CASSYNLEEETQYF. The CDR3 nucleotides are TGTGCCAGCAGCTACAACCTAGAGGAGGAGACCCAGTACTTC.

Only one count was recorded for this clonotype. The genes are TRBV29-1 and TRBJ2-7; weak D call: TRBD1 (5 bases). CDR1 is SQVTM, CDR2 ANQGSEA, per germline. The V gene lost 5 bases and the J gene lost 4 bases, with 12 bases spanning the gap. CDR3 length: 12 residues. CDR3 DNA: TGCAGCGTTAGTGGACAAGAATACGAGCAGTACTTC. Protein sequence: CSVSGQEYEQYF.

J is TRBJ2-7 and V is TRBV29-1; D is unclear. CDR3 size: 13 residues. From germline, CDR1 is SQVTM and CDR2 ANQGSEA. V was clipped by 3 bases and J by 7 bases, with 16 bases between them. CDR3 in amino acids: CSVEHRSVGEQYF. In DNA, the CDR3 is TGCAGCGTTGAGCATCGGTCAGTAGGGGAGCAGTACTTC.

DNA of the CDR3: TGTGCCTGGAACCGGGACAACTACGAGCAGTACTTC. Its protein is CAWNRDNYEQYF. The V call is TRBV30, the J call TRBJ2-7, with a weak D call TRBD1 (6 bases). Trimming left V 4 bases short and J 3 bases short, with 10 bases between. Germline CDR1 GTSNPN, CDR2 SVGIG (reference sequence). The CDR3 totals 12 residues.

The chain links TRBV3-1 to TRBJ1-2; no firm D call. V was cut by 4 bases and J by 8 bases, with 14 bases left in between. The CDR3 consists of 13 residues. Germline CDR1 and CDR2: LGHDT and YNNKEL (reference sequence). As DNA, the CDR3 is TGTGCCAGCAGCCCAAGGGAGTCGGAAGGCTACACCTTC. Translation gives CASSPRESEGYTF.

V is TRBV6-2 or TRBV6-3 and J is TRBJ2-2; D unclear. Trimming removed 2 bases from V and 3 bases from J, with 10 bases in between. Germline CDR1 MNHEY, CDR2 SVGEGT. This CDR3 has 15 residues. CDR3 loop: CASSYPPWDTGELFF. DNA of the CDR3: TGTGCCAGCAGTTACCCTCCCTGGGACACCGGGGAGCTGTTTTTT.

The chain carries TRBV4-1 and TRBJ1-4, with TRBD1 identical over 9 bases. CDR1 is MGHRA and CDR2 is YSYEKL in the germline V gene. The CDR3 loop spans 15 amino acids. V shed 4 bases, J shed 7 bases, and the junction held 7 bases outside the gene matches. DNA for the CDR3: TGCGCCAGCAGCCGGTCGGGACAGGGAGGTGAAAAACTGTTTTTT. It yields the protein CASSRSGQGGEKLFF.

The chain employs TRBV19 and TRBJ2-1, with 12 bases fitting TRBD2. With V trimmed by 4 bases and J by 6 bases, 4 bases remained unmatched. The CDR3 is 15 residues long. The germline gives CDR1 LNHDA, CDR2 SQIVND (reference sequence). This CDR3 reads CASSRLAGAFNEQFF. CDR3 nucleotide sequence: TGTGCCAGTAGTAGACTAGCGGGAGCGTTCAATGAGCAGTTCTTC.